This T cell receptor (beta chain) was observed in a study of T-cell reconstitution after alpha-beta-depleted transplantation in children (dated by TCRdb to 2016 to 2017). About the full investigation: Using TCR repertoire profiling, the study followed T-cell immune reconstitution in a quantitative way in children after TCRalphabeta/CD19-depleted allogeneic hematopoietic cell transplantation.

Concerning this clonotype itself: Its specific antigen is unknown. Per-nucleotide qualities are absent, and no much larger clonotype sits a single base away.

This specimen's treatment or condition label, interpreted: allogeneic hematopoietic cell transplantation with graft depleted of TCRalphabeta T cells and CD19 B cells. TCRalphabeta/CD19-depleted allogeneic hematopoietic cell grafts were given to the transplant recipients, all of whom were children. Libraries were prepared through PCR. The instrument was an Illumina HiSeq 2500. Molecular barcoding was employed in the preparation of TCR libraries, with unique molecular identifiers being used to normalize TCRbeta repertoire quantification. The public reads were reprocessed in TCRdb via fastp at Q25 and MiXCR, keeping in-frame beta chains. Records with the same CDR3 protein are collapsed into one entry carrying the most frequent genes and DNA. The sample includes almost 500,000 distinct CDR3 sequences, with about 10% observed a single time. Around 2% of the sample is held by the ten biggest clonotypes.

What the work shows at the level of the full study, not this receptor alone: The apparently early alphabetaT-cell count recovery about two months after transplant was reportedly dependent on only several hundred rapidly expanded clones derived from non-depleted graft cells. Hyperexpanded clone frequencies declined over subsequent months; after one year, T-cell counts and TCRbeta diversity were mostly attributed to newly produced T cells. In some patients, the high TCRbeta diversity seen at day 60 was put down to recipient T cells and intrathymic progenitors that had survived conditioning.

Sample: PBMCs, taken before TCRalphabeta/CD19-depleted stem cell transplant. The sequence was collected from a child between 2 and 9 years old with inherited bone marrow failure, due to receive a stem cell transplant.

This receptor carries the CDR3 CASSYYTSGINNEQFF. The nucleotide sequence reads TGTGCCAGCAGCTACTACACTAGCGGGATAAACAATGAGCAGTTCTTC. The sequence joins TRBV7-7 to TRBJ2-1, and 10 bases in between align with TRBD2. Trimming leaves V shorter by 4 bases and J shorter by 5 bases, with the junction holding 8 bases beyond the gene matches. The CDR3 spans 16 residues, from the cysteine through the phenylalanine. Of all the DNA, just the CDR3 is kept, 48 bases in frame from base 1. Reading the germline V gene (reference sequence) gives CDR1 SSHAT and CDR2 FNYEAQ.